This TCR beta chain was documented in a study of T cells in Graves' hyperthyroidism and ophthalmopathy. J lost 4 bases, V lost 2 bases, and 6 bases had no gene match. CDR1 MDHEN and CDR2 SYDVKM come from the germline V gene. CDR3 length equals 16 residues. The study, taken as a whole, reports: Ophthalmopathy and stable hyperthyroidism were told apart by a 13 V-J model.

RNA transcripts were the template for amplifying TCR beta CDR3 regions. In the first-round RT-PCR of the TCR CDR3, the HTBI primer set was used. TCRdb fed the multiplex PCR reads into MiXCR, producing one record per CDR3 protein. The table records some 620,000 distinct CDR3 sequences, under 20% of them present only once. This clonotype was seen many times. Antigen: not known. The sequencing input was blood. This clonotype originated in a woman aged 25 to 45 with Graves' hyperthyroidism. The rearrangement joins TRBV28 to TRBJ2-3, with 10 bases that match TRBD2. The CDR3: CASSLRLAGVADTQYF. The DNA of the CDR3 is TGTGCCAGCAGTTTAAGGCTAGCGGGAGTCGCAGATACGCAGTATTTT. The variable domain in full, completed from reference TRBV28 and TRBJ2-3, reads DVKVTQSSRYLVKRTGEKVFLECVQDMDHENMFWYRQDPGLGLRLIYFSYDVKMKEKGDIPEGYSVSREKKERFSLILESASTNQTSMYLCASSLRLAGVADTQYFGPGTRLTVL.